One and the same sample provided the 30 T cell receptor beta chains below, sequenced in a study of identical twins. Each CDR3 protein is one row after TCRdb ran MiXCR on the 5' RACE reads. This sample carries under 300,000 distinct CDR3 sequences, 12% of them seen once, and the ten largest clones take around 4%. These same data were also listed under a study on yellow fever vaccine responses in identical twins.

The sequenced material came from memory (CD45RO+) T cells sorted from blood. These receptors were taken from a woman aged 18-30 years in good health.

This clonotype has just a few counts. This chain connects TRBV20-1 to TRBJ2-1, with TRBD2 matching 10 bases. Germline CDR1 is DFQATT and CDR2 is SNEGSKA (reference sequence). V lost 6 bases and J lost 6; bases outside the gene matches: 8. CDR3 size: 14 residues. CDR3 sequence (DNA): TGCAGTGCGTATCTAGCGGGAGCGGGCAATGAGCAGTTCTTC. Protein sequence: CSAYLAGAGNEQFF.

This clonotype was seen many times. This chain uses TRBV7-2 with TRBJ2-7; D uncertain. V dropped 3 bases and J dropped 8 bases, with 20 bases sitting between them. This CDR3 contains 15 residues. The germline V gene encodes CDR1 SGHTA and CDR2 FQGNSA. The DNA for the CDR3 is TGTGCCAGCAGCTTTGACCCTTTTCTCTCCCCGCAGCAGTACTTC. Protein: CASSFDPFLSPQQYF.

This clonotype turned up a few times. The chain recombines TRBV7-9 with TRBJ2-5; D is unresolved. The germline V and J ends were trimmed by 5 bases and 5 bases, with 9 bases remaining between them. The germline V gene has CDR1 SEHNR and CDR2 FQNEAQ (reference sequence). CDR3 size: 12 residues. The CDR3 nucleotides read TGTGCCAGCAGCCACCCTGGGGAGACCCAGTACTTC. It encodes CASSHPGETQYF.

CDR3 bases: TGTGCCAGTAAAAGATCCCCGGTGGCAGGGGGCTCCGGGGAGCTGTTTTTT. Translation: CASKRSPVAGGSGELFF. This chain connects TRBV19 to TRBJ2-2, with 8 bases lining up with TRBD1. This CDR3 contains 17 residues. Per germline, CDR1 LNHDA and CDR2 SQIVND (reference sequence). The junction had 16 bases not matched to a gene; V was cut back by 7 bases and J by 6 bases.

The sample holds many counts of this clonotype. The rearrangement uses TRBV12-3 or TRBV12-4 and TRBJ2-1; tentative D call: TRBD1 (5 bases). This CDR3 is 15 amino acids long. Trimming cost V 3 bases and J 5 bases, with 14 bases left between them. CDR3 residues: CASSFPRAGDNEQFF. The DNA of the CDR3 is TGTGCCAGCAGTTTCCCCAGGGCTGGGGACAATGAGCAGTTCTTC.

This clonotype was found many times. The chain couples TRBV6-2 or TRBV6-3 to TRBJ2-7; 9 bases fit TRBD1. The ends lost 5 bases at V and 2 bases at J; junction bases unmatched: 7. The CDR3 consists of 15 residues. The germline CDR1 and CDR2 sequences are MNHEY and SVGEGT. The CDR3 region is CASSRTGTGTYEQYF. CDR3 DNA sequence: TGTGCCAGCAGTAGAACTGGGACAGGGACCTACGAGCAGTACTTC.

The chain uses TRBV3-1 and TRBJ2-5, with 10 bases matching TRBD1. Losses at the gene ends were 6 bases for V and 1 base for J; bases not matched to a gene: 8. The length of the CDR3 is 16 residues. Germline V CDR1 and CDR2: LGHDT, YNNKEL (reference sequence). CDR3 sequence: CASRATGGDRQETQYF. CDR3 nucleotides: TGTGCCAGCAGAGCGACAGGGGGCGACCGCCAAGAGACCCAGTACTTC.

In its sample, this clonotype was seen a few times. The V call is TRBV28, the J call TRBJ2-1; 9 positions match TRBD2. Germline V gene sequence: CDR1 MDHEN, CDR2 SYDVKM. This CDR3 comprises 16 residues. J lost 6 bases, V lost 7 bases, and 13 bases had no gene match. The CDR3 reads CASTIGGGGAVNEQFF. The CDR3 DNA sequence: TGTGCCAGCACCATCGGGGGCGGGGGGGCGGTCAATGAGCAGTTCTTC. The variable domain in full, with the rest retrieved from reference TRBV28 and TRBJ2-1, is DVKVTQSSRYLVKRTGEKVFLECVQDMDHENMFWYRQDPGLGLRLIYFSYDVKMKEKGDIPEGYSVSREKKERFSLILESASTNQTSMYLCASTIGGGGAVNEQFFGPGTRLTVL.

This chain links TRBV6-2 or TRBV6-3 with TRBJ2-1, with 9 bases identical to TRBD1. CDR1 and CDR2 (germline): MNHEY, SVGEGT. The ends lost 6 bases at V and 3 bases at J; junction bases unmatched: 3. The CDR3 runs 14 residues. CDR3 in DNA: TGTGCCAGCAGGAGGACAGGGGACTACAATGAGCAGTTCTTC. This translates into CASRRTGDYNEQFF.

This chain connects TRBV15 to TRBJ2-4, with 8 bases that match TRBD1. Germline assignment: CDR1 LNHNV and CDR2 YYDKDF (reference sequence). V shed 0 bases and J 5 bases; nucleotides not matched to a gene: 15. The CDR3 extends over 19 amino acids. In nucleotides, the CDR3 is TGTGCCACCAGCAGAGATCAGGGGGCACGGGGAGCGAGCCAAAACATTCAGTACTTC. Its translation: CATSRDQGARGASQNIQYF.

This clonotype turned up a few times. The chain carries TRBV12-3 or TRBV12-4 and TRBJ2-2; TRBD1 matches at 7 bases. The CDR3 is 13 amino acids. V dropped 4 bases and J dropped 6; count of bases not matched to a gene: 2. In nucleotides, the CDR3 is TGTGCCAGCAGTTCCAGGGGGTCCGGGGAGCTGTTTTTT. Residues: CASSSRGSGELFF.

The table lists this clonotype with many counts. The chain joins TRBV7-8 to TRBJ1-5; no reliable D call. The CDR3 consists of 15 residues. V was cut by 1 base and J by 2 bases, with 9 bases left in between. Germline CDR1 and CDR2: SGHVS and FQNEAQ. CDR3 residues: CASSLEGWGNQPQHF. DNA for the CDR3: TGTGCCAGCAGCTTAGAAGGTTGGGGCAATCAGCCCCAGCATTTT.

The chain is built from TRBV4-1 and TRBJ2-5; unclear D gene. CDR1 and CDR2 from the germline V gene are MGHRA and YSYEKL. V lost 1 base to trimming and J lost 3 bases, with 9 bases between them. The CDR3 is made up of 14 amino acids. This CDR3 is CASSQVTGKETQYF. The CDR3 region has the DNA TGCGCCAGCAGCCAAGTCACGGGCAAAGAGACCCAGTACTTC.

This chain's CDR3 is CASSVGTGEAVYDTQYF. The DNA for the CDR3 is TGTGCCAGCAGCGTCGGGACAGGGGAGGCGGTTTATGATACGCAGTATTTT. V usage is TRBV12-3 or TRBV12-4 and J usage is TRBJ2-3, with 10 bases fitting TRBD1. V shed 6 bases, J shed 6 bases, and the junction held 15 bases outside the gene matches. This CDR3 has 17 amino acids.

The chain carries TRBV3-1 and TRBJ2-3; D is possibly TRBD1 or TRBD2 (6 bases each). Germline V gene sequence: CDR1 LGHDT, CDR2 YNNKEL (reference sequence). The CDR3 spans 15 residues. Trimming removed 1 base from V and 3 bases from J, with 11 bases in between. The CDR3 coding sequence is TGTGCCAGCAGCCAAGCCCGGGGGCGAACAGATACGCAGTATTTT. This gives the protein CASSQARGRTDTQYF.

A few counts support this clonotype. The chain links TRBV5-4 to TRBJ1-4, with D possibly being TRBD1 (5 bases). The CDR3 totals 15 residues. CDR1 is SGHNT and CDR2 is YYREEE in the germline V gene (reference sequence). V lost 0 bases and J lost 8, with 14 bases in between. The CDR3 DNA sequence: TGTGCCAGCAGCTTGGATCCAGGGAGGAAAGAAAAACTGTTTTTT. Translated, it gives CASSLDPGRKEKLFF. Combining the CDR3 with reference TRBV5-4 and TRBJ1-4 gives the whole variable domain ETGVTQSPTHLIKTRGQQVTLRCSSQSGHNTVSWYQQALGQGPQFIFQYYREEENGRGNFPPRFSGLQFPNYSSELNVNALELDDSALYLCASSLDPGRKEKLFFGSGTQLSVL.

This clonotype was found a few times. The chain carries TRBV29-1 and TRBJ2-3, with TRBD1 identical over 7 bases. Germline loops: CDR1 SQVTM, CDR2 ANQGSEA. The CDR3 is 14 amino acids. Trimming removed 6 bases from V and 0 bases from J; junction bases left unmatched: 6. CDR3 sequence (DNA): TGCAGCGTCGAGGACAGGCTTAGCACAGATACGCAGTATTTT. This sequence encodes CSVEDRLSTDTQYF.

DNA of the CDR3: TGTGCCAGCAGCGCCACGTCCGGGACTAGACTTTACGAGCAGTACTTC. Its protein product is CASSATSGTRLYEQYF. The chain links TRBV9 to TRBJ2-7; 8 bases agree with TRBD2. V shed 3 bases, J shed 4 bases, and the junction held 12 bases outside the gene matches. CDR3 length: 16 amino acids. Germline CDR1 is SGDLS and CDR2 is YYNGEE.

The V and J genes are TRBV7-2 and TRBJ1-6; possible D gene TRBD1, 6 bases. Germline V gene data show CDR1 as SGHTA and CDR2 as FQGNSA. The CDR3 loop spans 15 amino acids. Trimming removed 3 bases at V and 6 bases at J, with 12 bases between. The CDR3 loop is CASSFGQTANSPLHF. The CDR3 nucleotides read TGTGCCAGCAGCTTCGGACAGACCGCTAATTCACCCCTCCACTTT.

The J gene is TRBJ2-1, the V gene TRBV4-1; 10 bases are shared with TRBD2. Germline lookup yields CDR1 MGHRA and CDR2 YSYEKL. V dropped 6 bases and J dropped 6; count of bases not matched to a gene: 5. This CDR3 spans 14 amino acids. CDR3 bases: TGCGCCAGCAGGGTTTTAGCGGGGGGCAATGAGCAGTTCTTC. It specifies CASRVLAGGNEQFF.

This clonotype was seen many times. This chain uses TRBV27 with TRBJ2-4, with D perhaps matching TRBD1 (6 bases). The V gene lost 5 bases and the J gene lost 6 bases, with 14 bases spanning the gap. Germline CDR1 and CDR2: MNHEY and SMNVEV (reference sequence). The CDR3 totals 14 residues. The CDR3 here is CASSREGVGNIQYF. For the CDR3, the DNA is TGTGCCAGCAGTCGCGAGGGGGTCGGAAACATTCAGTACTTC.

This clonotype came up many times. The rearrangement joins TRBV6-1 to TRBJ1-4, with D possibly TRBD1 on 6 matching bases. Germline V gives CDR1 MNHNS, CDR2 SASEGT. This CDR3 comprises 14 residues. V lost 8 bases and J lost 10, with 20 bases in between. The CDR3: CASRRAGEGGKLFF. As DNA, the CDR3 is TGTGCCAGCCGTCGAGCAGGGGAAGGGGGAAAACTGTTTTTT.

This clonotype appeared a few times. The chain uses TRBV21-1 and TRBJ2-1; the table calls TRBD1, which could not be checked here. TRBV21-1 is listed as a pseudogene. CDR3 length: 14 amino acids. The CDR3 loop is CASSNPSGVDEQFF. CDR3 in DNA: TGTGCCAGCAGCAACCCATCAGGGGTAGATGAGCAGTTCTTC.

This clonotype was counted ten times or more. V usage is TRBV5-1 and J usage is TRBJ1-1; the D gene is possibly TRBD1 (6 bases). V was pared by 0 bases and J by 4 bases, with 16 bases between. Germline CDR1 is SGHRS and CDR2 is YFSETQ. The CDR3 spans 16 residues. CDR3 sequence reads: CASSLEAGVAGTEAFF. DNA for the CDR3: TGCGCCAGCAGCTTGGAGGCAGGGGTTGCTGGCACTGAAGCTTTCTTT.

This clonotype was counted at least ten times. V gene TRBV12-3 or TRBV12-4 combines with J gene TRBJ2-3; 7 bases match TRBD2. This CDR3 is built from 15 residues. The trim removed 5 bases at V and 0 bases at J, leaving 5 bases unmatched. The DNA for the CDR3 is TGTGCCAGCAGTCTGACTAGCCTAAGCACAGATACGCAGTATTTT. Its protein is CASSLTSLSTDTQYF.

J is TRBJ1-2 and V is TRBV5-1, with D tentatively TRBD1 (5 bases). Trimming shortened V by 4 bases and J by 8 bases, and 18 bases separated the two germline ends. Germline CDR1 reads SGHRS; CDR2 reads YFSETQ. CDR3 length equals 14 residues. The CDR3 loop reads CASSAKDGGTGYTF. CDR3 bases: TGCGCCAGCAGCGCCAAAGACGGGGGAACGGGCTACACCTTC. The entire variable domain, with the rest obtained from reference TRBV5-1 and TRBJ1-2, is as follows: KAGVTQTPRYLIKTRGQQVTLSCSPISGHRSVSWYQQTPGQGLQFLFEYFSETQRNKGNFPGRFSGRQFSNSRSEMNVSTLELGDSALYLCASSAKDGGTGYTFGSGTRLTVV.

This chain uses TRBV3-1 with TRBJ2-2; 7 positions match TRBD2. V shed 2 bases, J shed 3 bases, and the junction held 6 bases outside the gene matches. Germline CDR1 and CDR2: LGHDT and YNNKEL (reference sequence). The CDR3 extends over 16 amino acids. CDR3 loop: CASSQNRLADTGELFF. The CDR3 DNA sequence: TGTGCCAGCAGCCAAAATCGGCTAGCGGACACCGGGGAGCTGTTTTTT.

About this clonotype: Given a much more abundant clone one base away, this may be a read error. The chain employs TRBV6-6 and TRBJ2-1; possibly TRBD2 for D (5 bases). V was trimmed by 4 bases and J by 8 bases, leaving 12 bases between them. The CDR3 consists of 13 residues. The germline CDR1 and CDR2 sequences are MNHNY and SVGAGI (reference sequence). The chain's CDR3 is CASSCTGSDEQFF. The CDR3 region has the DNA TGTGCCAGCAGTTGCACCGGTAGCGATGAGCAGTTCTTC.

In its sample, this clonotype was seen many times. The J gene is TRBJ2-1, the V gene TRBV5-1; no definite D call. V was clipped by 0 bases and J by 6 bases, with 10 bases between them. The CDR3 totals 14 residues. Per the germline V gene, CDR1 is SGHRS and CDR2 is YFSETQ. The CDR3 sequence: CASSLGWSPNEQFF. The CDR3 coding sequence is TGCGCCAGCAGCTTGGGGTGGAGTCCCAATGAGCAGTTCTTC.

A few counts support this clonotype. The chain couples TRBV6-2 or TRBV6-3 to TRBJ2-7, with 10 bases fitting TRBD2. CDR1 and CDR2 (germline): MNHEY, SVGEGT. Unmatched junction bases numbered 12, after V lost 6 bases and J lost 7 bases. This CDR3 is 15 amino acids long. For the CDR3, the DNA is TGTGCCAGCAGGACGACTAGCGGGTTCGTAGGAGAGCAGTACTTC. Encoded protein: CASRTTSGFVGEQYF.